Reported below is one T cell receptor beta chain. The CDR3 sequence is 15 residues long. The J segment lost 6 bases and the V segment lost 1 base, leaving 6 bases of the junction unmatched. Germline V gene data show CDR1 as SGHTA and CDR2 as FQGTGA. This record belongs to a study of blood T cell repertoires in COVID-19. Under the authors' procedure: Cell counts per sample came from amplifying reference gene primers. The method was immunoSEQ multiplex PCR; TCRdb's version includes in-frame clones alone and lacks a portion of them. V and J calls plus clone size are reproduced from that table; the DNA served to infer D and trimming. The sample has around 310,000 clones; 90% are singletons.

The chain employs TRBV7-3 and TRBJ2-1, with 7 bases fitting TRBD2. Sequencing was carried out using peripheral blood. This TCR was sampled from a woman aged 40-49 years with COVID-19, enrolled during active disease. The CDR3 DNA is TGTGCCAGCAGCTTAAGCGGGAGTGGGGGCAATGAGCAGTTCTTC. Its translation is CASSLSGSGGNEQFF.